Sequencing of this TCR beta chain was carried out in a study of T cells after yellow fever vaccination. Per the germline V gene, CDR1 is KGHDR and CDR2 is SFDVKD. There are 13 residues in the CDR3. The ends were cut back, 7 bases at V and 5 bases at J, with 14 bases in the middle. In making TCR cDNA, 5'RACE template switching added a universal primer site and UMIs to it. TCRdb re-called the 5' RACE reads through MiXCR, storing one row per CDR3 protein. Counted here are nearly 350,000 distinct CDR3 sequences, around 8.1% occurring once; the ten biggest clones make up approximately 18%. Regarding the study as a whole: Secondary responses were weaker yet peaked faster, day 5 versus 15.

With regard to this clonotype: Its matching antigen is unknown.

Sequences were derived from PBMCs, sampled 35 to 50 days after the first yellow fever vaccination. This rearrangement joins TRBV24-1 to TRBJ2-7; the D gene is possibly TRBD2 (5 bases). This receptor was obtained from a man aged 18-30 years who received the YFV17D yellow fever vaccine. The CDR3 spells CATSLAGIDEQYV. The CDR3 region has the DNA TGTGCCACCAGCTTGGCCGGGATAGACGAGCAGTACGTC.